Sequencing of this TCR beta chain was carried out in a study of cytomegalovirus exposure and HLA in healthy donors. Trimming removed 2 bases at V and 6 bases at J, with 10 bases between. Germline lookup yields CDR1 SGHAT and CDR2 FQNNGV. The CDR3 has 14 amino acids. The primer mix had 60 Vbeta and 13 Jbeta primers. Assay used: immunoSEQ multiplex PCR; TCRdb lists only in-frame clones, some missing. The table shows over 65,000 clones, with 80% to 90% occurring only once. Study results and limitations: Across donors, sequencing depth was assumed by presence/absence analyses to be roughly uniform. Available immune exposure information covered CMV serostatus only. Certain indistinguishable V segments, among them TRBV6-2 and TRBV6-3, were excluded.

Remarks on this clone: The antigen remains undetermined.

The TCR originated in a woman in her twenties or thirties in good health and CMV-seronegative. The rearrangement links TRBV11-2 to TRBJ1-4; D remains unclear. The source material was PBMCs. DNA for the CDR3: TGTGCCAGCAGCTTACCAGGAGGCGATGAAAAACTGTTTTTT. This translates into CASSLPGGDEKLFF.